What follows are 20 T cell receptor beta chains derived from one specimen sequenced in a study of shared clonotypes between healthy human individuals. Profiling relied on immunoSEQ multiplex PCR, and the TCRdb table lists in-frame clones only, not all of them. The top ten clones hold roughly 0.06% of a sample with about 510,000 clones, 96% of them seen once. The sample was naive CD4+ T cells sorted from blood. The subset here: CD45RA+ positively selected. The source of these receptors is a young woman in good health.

The CDR3 bases are TGCAGCGGAAGGACTAGCGGGAGAGAGACCCAGTACTTC. It is translated as CSGRTSGRETQYF. The genes are TRBV29-1 and TRBJ2-5; TRBD2 aligns across 13 bases. This CDR3 is 13 amino acids long. From germline, CDR1 is SQVTM and CDR2 ANQGSEA. Trimming cost V 7 bases and J 4 bases; bases outside gene matches: 3.

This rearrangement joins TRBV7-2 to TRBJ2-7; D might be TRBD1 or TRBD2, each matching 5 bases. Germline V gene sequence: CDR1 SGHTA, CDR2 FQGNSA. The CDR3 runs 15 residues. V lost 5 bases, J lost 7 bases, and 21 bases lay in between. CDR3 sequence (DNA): TGTGCCAGCAGCCGGGCTGGGGGTGCCCCGGGAGAGCAGTACTTC. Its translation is CASSRAGGAPGEQYF.

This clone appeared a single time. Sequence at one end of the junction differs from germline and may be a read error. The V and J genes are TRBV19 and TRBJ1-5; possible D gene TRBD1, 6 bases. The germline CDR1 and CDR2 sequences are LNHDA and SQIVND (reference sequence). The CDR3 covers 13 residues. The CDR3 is CASSTSRDKGVDF. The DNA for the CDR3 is TGTGCCAGTAGTACGTCCCGGGACAAGGGCGTGGATTTT. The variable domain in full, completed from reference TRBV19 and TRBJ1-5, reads DGGITQSPKYLFRKEGQNVTLSCEQNLNHDAMYWYRQDPGQGLRLIYYSQIVNDFQKGDIAEGYSVSREKKESFPLTVTSAQKNPTAFYLCASSTSRDKGVDFGDGTRLSIL.

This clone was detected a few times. The CDR3 DNA is TGTGCCAGCTCACCGAAAGGGGCTCCCTACGAGCAGTACTTC. Protein: CASSPKGAPYEQYF. The chain employs TRBV18 and TRBJ2-7, with TRBD1 as a possible D gene (5 bases). From germline, CDR1 is KGHSH and CDR2 LQKENI. The ends were cut back, 3 bases at V and 2 bases at J, with 11 bases in the middle. The CDR3 contains 14 residues.

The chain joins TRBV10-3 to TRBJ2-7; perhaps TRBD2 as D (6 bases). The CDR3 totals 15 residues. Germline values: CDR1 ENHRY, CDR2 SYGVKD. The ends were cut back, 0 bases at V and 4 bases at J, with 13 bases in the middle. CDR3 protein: CAISESTSRDYEQYF. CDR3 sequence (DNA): TGTGCCATCAGTGAGTCGACTAGTCGGGATTACGAGCAGTACTTC.

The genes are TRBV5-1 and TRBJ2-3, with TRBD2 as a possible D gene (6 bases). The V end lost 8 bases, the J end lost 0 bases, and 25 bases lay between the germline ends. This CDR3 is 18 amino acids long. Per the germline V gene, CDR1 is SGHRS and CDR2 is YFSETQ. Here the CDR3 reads CASHSGGRSSQSTDTQYF. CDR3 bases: TGCGCCAGTCATAGCGGAGGGCGATCGAGTCAGAGCACAGATACGCAGTATTTT.

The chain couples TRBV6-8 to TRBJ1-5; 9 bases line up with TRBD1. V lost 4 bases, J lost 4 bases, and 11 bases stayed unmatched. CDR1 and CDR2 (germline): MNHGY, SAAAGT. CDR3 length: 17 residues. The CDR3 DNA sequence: TGTGCCAGCAGTTCAGAACAGACAGGGGGGGTTAATCAGCCCCAGCATTTT. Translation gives CASSSEQTGGVNQPQHF.

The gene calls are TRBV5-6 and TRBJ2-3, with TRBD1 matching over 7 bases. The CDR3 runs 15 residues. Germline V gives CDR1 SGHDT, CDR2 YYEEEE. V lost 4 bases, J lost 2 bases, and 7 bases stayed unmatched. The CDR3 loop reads CASSRGQKITDTQYF. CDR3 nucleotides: TGTGCCAGCAGCCGGGGACAGAAAATCACAGATACGCAGTATTTT.

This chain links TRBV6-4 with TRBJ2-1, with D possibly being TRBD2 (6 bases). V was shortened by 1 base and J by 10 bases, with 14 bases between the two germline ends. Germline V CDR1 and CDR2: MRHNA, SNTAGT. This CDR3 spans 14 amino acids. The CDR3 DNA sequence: TGTGCCAGCAGTGACTTGTCCGGGAGAGGCGAGCAGTTCTTC. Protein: CASSDLSGRGEQFF.

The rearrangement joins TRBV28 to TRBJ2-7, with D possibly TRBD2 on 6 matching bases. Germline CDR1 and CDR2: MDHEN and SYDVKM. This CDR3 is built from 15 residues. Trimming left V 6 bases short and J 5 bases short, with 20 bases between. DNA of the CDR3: TGTGCCAGCAGCACAGCCAGCGGCGGGAACCACGAGCAGTACTTC. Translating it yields CASSTASGGNHEQYF.

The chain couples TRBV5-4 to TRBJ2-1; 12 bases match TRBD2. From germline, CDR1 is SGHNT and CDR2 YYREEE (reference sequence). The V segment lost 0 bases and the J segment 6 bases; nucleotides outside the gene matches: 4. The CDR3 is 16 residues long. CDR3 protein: CASSLGLAGERNEQFF. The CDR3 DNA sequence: TGTGCCAGCAGCTTGGGACTAGCGGGAGAACGCAATGAGCAGTTCTTC.

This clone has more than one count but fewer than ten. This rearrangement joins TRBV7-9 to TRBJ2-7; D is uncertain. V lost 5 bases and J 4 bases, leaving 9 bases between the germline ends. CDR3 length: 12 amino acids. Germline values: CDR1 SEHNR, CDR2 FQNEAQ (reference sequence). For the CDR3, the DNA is TGTGCCAGCAGCCGAGGAACTTACGAGCAGTACTTC. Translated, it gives CASSRGTYEQYF.

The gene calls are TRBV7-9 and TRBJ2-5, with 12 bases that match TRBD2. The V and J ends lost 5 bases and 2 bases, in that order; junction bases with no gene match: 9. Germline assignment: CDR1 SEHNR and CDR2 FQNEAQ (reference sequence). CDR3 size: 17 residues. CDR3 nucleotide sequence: TGTGCCAGCAGCCCGACTAGCGGGAGAACCCCTCAAGAGACCCAGTACTTC. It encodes CASSPTSGRTPQETQYF.

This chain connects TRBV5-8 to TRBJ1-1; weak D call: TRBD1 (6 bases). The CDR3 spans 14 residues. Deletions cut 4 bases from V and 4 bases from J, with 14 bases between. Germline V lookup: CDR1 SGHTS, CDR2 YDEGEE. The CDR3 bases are TGTGCCAGCAGCCACGGCACAGGGAGCACTGAAGCTTTCTTT. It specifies CASSHGTGSTEAFF.

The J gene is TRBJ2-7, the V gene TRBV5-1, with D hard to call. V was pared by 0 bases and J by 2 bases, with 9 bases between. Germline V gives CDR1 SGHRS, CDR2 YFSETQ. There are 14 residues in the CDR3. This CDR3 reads CASSLVSGPYEQYF. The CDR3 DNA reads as TGCGCCAGCAGCTTGGTATCCGGCCCCTACGAGCAGTACTTC.

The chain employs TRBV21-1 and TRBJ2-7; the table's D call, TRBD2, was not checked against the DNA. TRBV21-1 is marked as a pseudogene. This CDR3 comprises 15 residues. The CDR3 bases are TGTGCCAGCAGCAAAGCGGATAGCGGGACCTACGAGCAGTACTTC. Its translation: CASSKADSGTYEQYF.

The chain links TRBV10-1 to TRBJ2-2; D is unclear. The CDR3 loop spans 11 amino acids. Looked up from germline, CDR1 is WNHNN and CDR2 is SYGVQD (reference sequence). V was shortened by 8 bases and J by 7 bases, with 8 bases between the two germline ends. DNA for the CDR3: TGCGCCAGCGCCAGGTTCGGGGAGCTGTTTTTT. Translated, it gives CASARFGELFF.

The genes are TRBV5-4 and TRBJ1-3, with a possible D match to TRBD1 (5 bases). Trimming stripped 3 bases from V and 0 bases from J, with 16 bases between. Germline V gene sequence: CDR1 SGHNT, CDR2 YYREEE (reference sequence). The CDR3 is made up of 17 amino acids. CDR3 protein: CASSYALGPSSGNTIYF. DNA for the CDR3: TGTGCCAGCAGCTATGCTTTGGGGCCAAGCTCTGGAAACACCATATATTTT.

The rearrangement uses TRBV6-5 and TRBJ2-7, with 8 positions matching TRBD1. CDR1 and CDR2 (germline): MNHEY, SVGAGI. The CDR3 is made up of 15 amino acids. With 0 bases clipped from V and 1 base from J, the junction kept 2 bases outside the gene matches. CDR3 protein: CASSYSGDRSYEQYF. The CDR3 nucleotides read TGTGCCAGCAGTTACTCGGGGGACAGGTCCTACGAGCAGTACTTC.

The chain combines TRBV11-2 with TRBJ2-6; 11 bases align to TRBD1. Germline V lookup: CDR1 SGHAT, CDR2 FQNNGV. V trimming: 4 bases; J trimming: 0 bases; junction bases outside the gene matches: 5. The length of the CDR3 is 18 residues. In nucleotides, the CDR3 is TGTGCCAGCAGCTACCGGGGGACAGGGGGCTCTGGGGCCAACGTCCTGACTTTC. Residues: CASSYRGTGGSGANVLTF.